This T cell receptor (beta chain) is drawn from a study of blood T cell repertoires in COVID-19. About the research overall: Sites in the United States, Italy and Spain provided acute and convalescent COVID-19 samples.

Methods used by the authors: By means of reference gene primer amplification, nucleated cell counts were estimated. Generated by immunoSEQ multiplex PCR, the TCRdb table keeps only in-frame clones and is missing some. V and J calls and clone size are copied from that table; D and trimming were computed from the DNA. Among around 200,000 clones, about 86% were seen once, and the ten largest hold 7.5% to 9%. With V trimmed by 5 bases and J by 4 bases, 4 bases remained unmatched. Germline V gives CDR1 SEHNR, CDR2 FQNEAQ (reference sequence). This CDR3 has 13 amino acids. The TCR was taken from a woman in her fifties or sixties with acute or convalescent COVID-19. The genes are TRBV7-9 and TRBJ2-7; 8 bases fit TRBD2. Specimen: peripheral blood. The CDR3 DNA reads TGTGCCAGCAGCCTGAGCGGGAGATACGAGCAGTACTTC. It yields the protein CASSLSGRYEQYF.